The clone carrying this TCR beta chain was picked up many times. These data belong to a study of read filtering for tumor transcriptome and immune sequencing. The CDR3 is 14 residues long. V lost 8 bases, J lost 2 bases, and 4 bases stayed unmatched. Germline CDR1 reads SGHTA; CDR2 reads FQGNSA. Molecular barcoded adaptors covering alpha/delta and beta/gamma chains were used on 400 to 450 ng RNA. Via MiXCR, TCRdb re-called the reads, giving one row per CDR3 protein. The sample has roughly 67,000 distinct CDR3 sequences; roughly a fifth are singletons. Sequencing was carried out using a population of CD138-negative cells sorted from bone marrow. The sequence came from a donor at least 40 years old with multiple myeloma. V usage is TRBV7-2 and J usage is TRBJ2-1; 9 nucleotides align to TRBD1. CDR3 sequence: CASSGTGTYNEQFF. The CDR3 coding sequence is TGTGCCAGCTCCGGGACAGGGACCTACAATGAGCAGTTCTTC.